The present T cell receptor beta chain was sequenced within a study of identical twins. Study results and limitations: Models underestimated TCR alpha sharing (out-of-frame) in monozygotic twins. Findings depended on cross-sectional statistics rather than tracking the same donors.

This clonotype was seen more than once but under ten times. Its matching antigen is unknown. TCRdb processed the 5' RACE reads anew with MiXCR; each CDR3 protein has one entry. The data contain fewer than 450,000 distinct CDR3 sequences, approximately 8.8% of them singletons. V was cut by 4 bases and J by 5 bases, with 18 bases left in between. CDR1 MGHRA and CDR2 YSYEKL come from the germline V gene. The CDR3 has 16 residues. This clonotype was obtained from a woman aged 50 to 60 in good health. Specimen: naive T cells sorted from blood. This sequence joins TRBV4-1 and TRBJ2-1, with a possible D match to TRBD2 (7 bases). The CDR3 DNA reads as TGCGCCAGCAGCCGGTCAGGCGGGGGCAGGGACAATGAGCAGTTCTTC. This gives the protein CASSRSGGGRDNEQFF.